One sample yielded the 30 T cell receptor beta chains listed below, sequenced in a study of blood T cell repertoires in COVID-19. Here immunoSEQ multiplex PCR was the method, and the copy in TCRdb shows in-frame clones only, minus some. Of about 140,000 clones listed, approximately 80% are singletons. The material sequenced was PBMCs or T cells enriched from blood (not recorded which). These receptors came from a man aged 70-80 years who had been exposed to COVID-19.

The J gene is TRBJ2-7, the V gene TRBV19; tentatively, D is TRBD1 (6 bases). CDR1 is LNHDA, CDR2 SQIVND, per germline (reference sequence). V lost 4 bases and J 2 bases, leaving 18 bases between the germline ends. There are 16 residues in the CDR3. In nucleotides, the CDR3 is TGTGCCAGTAGTACGATCCCCGGGACATACCCCTACGAGCAGTACTTC. Translated: CASSTIPGTYPYEQYF.

The chain joins TRBV5-5 to TRBJ2-7, with TRBD1 matching 7 bases. The CDR3 covers 15 residues. Germline V CDR1 and CDR2: SGHKS, YYEKEE (reference sequence). The V gene end was trimmed by 4 bases and the J gene end by 2 bases; junction bases not matched to a gene: 9. The CDR3 nucleotides are TGTGCCAGCAGCCCAATCGACAGGGAAACCTACGAGCAGTACTTC. It yields the protein CASSPIDRETYEQYF.

On this clone: Other DNA sequences from this sample encode an identical CDR3 as well. This chain joins TRBV12-3 or TRBV12-4 and TRBJ1-1, with a possible D match to TRBD1 (5 bases). The CDR3 has 13 residues. V lost 4 bases, J lost 4 bases, and 10 bases lay in between. CDR3 in amino acids: CASSSSGGTEAFF. In DNA, the CDR3 is TGTGCCAGCAGTTCCTCGGGGGGCACTGAAGCTTTCTTT.

Details on this clone: The same CDR3 arises from other DNA sequences in this sample as well. The CDR3 loop is CASSISVYTEAFF. The CDR3 region has the DNA TGTGCCAGTAGTATATCCGTATACACTGAAGCTTTCTTT. V gene TRBV19 combines with J gene TRBJ1-1; no reliable D call. This CDR3 spans 13 amino acids. Germline-derived CDR1 and CDR2 are LNHDA and SQIVND (reference sequence). Between the trimmed V and J ends, which lost 2 bases and 3 bases, there was a span of 7 bases.

The J gene is TRBJ2-2, the V gene TRBV7-6, with 9 positions matching TRBD1. The CDR3 runs 15 residues. V trimming: 5 bases; J trimming: 5 bases; junction bases outside the gene matches: 6. Germline V lookup: CDR1 SGHVS, CDR2 FNYEAQ. The CDR3 DNA reads as TGTGCCAGCAGCCGTCCCGGGACAGGGACCGGGGAGCTGTTTTTT. As protein: CASSRPGTGTGELFF.

CDR3 DNA sequence: TGTGCCAGCCGGGACTCAGGACTAGCCAAAAACATTCAGTACTTC. This translates into CASRDSGLAKNIQYF. The V and J genes are TRBV6-5 and TRBJ2-4, with TRBD2 as a possible D gene (6 bases). Germline lookup yields CDR1 MNHEY and CDR2 SVGAGI. The CDR3 runs to 15 residues. The ends were cut back, 8 bases at V and 0 bases at J, with 14 bases in the middle.

In its sample, this clone was seen many times. The CDR3 is CASAGTGGLEQYF. CDR3 in DNA: TGTGCCAGCGCCGGGACAGGGGGGTTGGAGCAGTACTTC. The rearrangement joins TRBV2 to TRBJ2-7; 11 bases match TRBD1. With 8 bases clipped from V and 7 bases from J, the junction kept 7 bases outside the gene matches. The CDR3 loop spans 13 amino acids. In germline, CDR1 is SNHLY, CDR2 FYNNEI.

As DNA, the CDR3 is TGTGCCAGCAGTTACGGCGGGAGAGACAATGAGCAGTTCTTC. Its translation: CASSYGGRDNEQFF. J is TRBJ2-1 and V is TRBV6-5, with 7 bases fitting TRBD2. The CDR3 has 14 residues. Germline loops: CDR1 MNHEY, CDR2 SVGAGI. V shed 2 bases and J 5 bases; nucleotides not matched to a gene: 3.

The chain combines TRBV15 with TRBJ1-5, with D perhaps TRBD1 (6 bases). The CDR3 extends over 15 amino acids. Germline values: CDR1 LNHNV, CDR2 YYDKDF (reference sequence). V lost 1 base to trimming and J lost 5 bases, with 12 bases between them. CDR3 bases: TGTGCCACCAGCAGAGCTGGGAGGGGGGATCAGCCCCAGCATTTT. Its protein product is CATSRAGRGDQPQHF.

This sequence joins TRBV7-6 and TRBJ1-1; D perhaps matches TRBD1 (5 bases). Trimming stripped 3 bases from V and 0 bases from J, with 17 bases between. Germline values: CDR1 SGHVS, CDR2 FNYEAQ. This CDR3 is 17 amino acids long. The CDR3 nucleotides read TGTGCCAGCAGCTTGGTCGGGGGATTGGGTATGAACACTGAAGCTTTCTTT. It is translated as CASSLVGGLGMNTEAFF.

This rearrangement joins TRBV24-1 to TRBJ2-1, with TRBD2 identical over 10 bases. V shed 4 bases, J shed 5 bases, and the junction held 1 base outside the gene matches. This CDR3 is 14 amino acids long. Looked up from germline, CDR1 is KGHDR and CDR2 is SFDVKD. CDR3: CATSELAGNNEQFF. In DNA, the CDR3 is TGTGCCACCAGTGAACTAGCGGGAAACAATGAGCAGTTCTTC.

The CDR3 reads CASRGTGVGELFF. The CDR3 coding sequence is TGTGCCAGCAGGGGGACAGGGGTCGGGGAGCTGTTTTTT. The chain recombines TRBV2 with TRBJ2-2, with 10 bases aligning to TRBD1. V was pared by 6 bases and J by 7 bases, with 2 bases of the junction left unmatched. From germline, CDR1 is SNHLY and CDR2 FYNNEI. This CDR3 is built from 13 residues.

This clone was detected only once. CDR3 protein: CASSTTGDYGYTF. In DNA, the CDR3 is TGTGCCAGCAGTACTACAGGGGACTATGGCTACACCTTC. The V gene is TRBV6-6, the J gene TRBJ1-2; TRBD1 aligns across 7 bases. The V gene end was trimmed by 5 bases and the J gene end by 3 bases; junction bases not matched to a gene: 3. Per the germline V gene, CDR1 is MNHNY and CDR2 is SVGAGI (reference sequence). The CDR3 loop spans 13 amino acids.

This chain uses TRBV6-2 or TRBV6-3 with TRBJ2-7; D call uncertain. CDR3 length equals 14 residues. Germline V gene data show CDR1 as MNHEY and CDR2 as SVGEGT. The germline V and J ends were trimmed by 0 bases and 5 bases, with 11 bases remaining between them. The CDR3 bases are TGTGCCAGCAGTTACTCGTCCGGGTCACACGAGCAGTACTTC. Translating gives CASSYSSGSHEQYF.

The sample holds one count of this clone. The chain is built from TRBV30 and TRBJ1-2; 8 bases map to TRBD1. Germline lookup yields CDR1 GTSNPN and CDR2 SVGIG (reference sequence). Losses at the gene ends were 2 bases for V and 5 bases for J; bases not matched to a gene: 16. This CDR3 is 17 amino acids long. The CDR3 protein is CAWSPGTGGREGYGYTF. In nucleotides, the CDR3 is TGTGCCTGGAGTCCCGGGACAGGAGGGAGAGAGGGGTATGGCTACACCTTC.

This clone was picked up a small number of times. The V gene is TRBV5-1, the J gene TRBJ2-5; 12 bases agree with TRBD2. Germline CDR1 and CDR2: SGHRS and YFSETQ. The CDR3 is 14 residues long. V lost 4 bases and J lost 4; bases outside the gene matches: 2. The CDR3 region has the DNA TGCGCCAGCAGCCCGGGACTAGCGGGAGAGACCCAGTACTTC. Amino acid sequence: CASSPGLAGETQYF.

The J gene is TRBJ1-5, the V gene TRBV19; D is possibly TRBD1 (5 bases). The germline gives CDR1 LNHDA, CDR2 SQIVND (reference sequence). CDR3 length equals 15 residues. The ends were cut back, 4 bases at V and 2 bases at J, with 12 bases in the middle. The CDR3 protein is CASSTLEGGNQPQHF. The CDR3 DNA sequence: TGTGCCAGTAGTACGCTTGAAGGGGGCAATCAGCCCCAGCATTTT.

The gene calls are TRBV15 and TRBJ2-2, with a tentative D call TRBD1 (7 bases). This CDR3 comprises 16 residues. V was cut by 1 base and J by 4 bases, with 13 bases left in between. Germline loops: CDR1 LNHNV, CDR2 YYDKDF (reference sequence). CDR3 DNA sequence: TGTGCCACCAGCAGAGGGTCAGGGGGGACCACCGGGGAGCTGTTTTTT. Translation gives CATSRGSGGTTGELFF.

A single count supports this clone. The chain combines TRBV27 with TRBJ2-7; 8 bases line up with TRBD2. The length of the CDR3 is 15 residues. V shed 5 bases, J shed 1 base, and the junction held 7 bases outside the gene matches. Germline V gene lookup returns CDR1 MNHEY and CDR2 SMNVEV (reference sequence). DNA of the CDR3: TGTGCCAGCAGTCCCAGCGGGGGACTATCCTACGAGCAGTACTTC. Translated, it gives CASSPSGGLSYEQYF.

The chain has TRBV2 and TRBJ2-3; 9 nucleotides line up with TRBD1. There are 15 residues in the CDR3. Trimming cost V 10 bases and J 3 bases; bases outside gene matches: 11. CDR1 SNHLY and CDR2 FYNNEI come from the germline V gene. The DNA of the CDR3 is TGTGCCACACAAACGGGGACAGGGTTAACAGATACGCAGTATTTT. Translated: CATQTGTGLTDTQYF.

This chain joins TRBV9 and TRBJ2-2, with 16 bases lining up with TRBD2. Germline V gene sequence: CDR1 SGDLS, CDR2 YYNGEE. CDR3 length equals 19 residues. Trimming at V came to 2 bases and at J to 3 bases, leaving 7 bases not matched to a gene. The CDR3 DNA follows: TGTGCCAGCAGCGTCGGGACTAGCGGGAGGGGGTTCGACACCGGGGAGCTGTTTTTT. It codes for CASSVGTSGRGFDTGELFF.

The chain uses TRBV5-1 and TRBJ1-2; possibly TRBD1 for D (6 bases). This CDR3 comprises 15 residues. Trimming removed 0 bases from V and 2 bases from J, with 11 bases in between. Germline CDR1 and CDR2: SGHRS and YFSETQ. CDR3 sequence reads: CASSLDSQGNYGYTF. DNA of the CDR3: TGCGCCAGCAGCTTGGACAGTCAGGGGAACTATGGCTACACCTTC. The variable domain in full, completed from reference TRBV5-1 and TRBJ1-2, reads KAGVTQTPRYLIKTRGQQVTLSCSPISGHRSVSWYQQTPGQGLQFLFEYFSETQRNKGNFPGRFSGRQFSNSRSEMNVSTLELGDSALYLCASSLDSQGNYGYTFGSGTRLTVV.

The V and J genes are TRBV28 and TRBJ2-1; tentative D call: TRBD2 (6 bases). The germline V gene encodes CDR1 MDHEN and CDR2 SYDVKM. V lost 5 bases to trimming and J lost 0 bases, with 14 bases between them. The CDR3 covers 16 residues. In DNA, the CDR3 is TGTGCCAGCAGTAGAATAGCGGCGAGCTCCTACAATGAGCAGTTCTTC. Translated: CASSRIAASSYNEQFF.

The chain employs TRBV2 and TRBJ1-1, with D uncertain. The V and J ends lost 3 bases and 1 base respectively, with 9 bases between them. CDR1 is SNHLY and CDR2 is FYNNEI in the germline V gene. The CDR3 loop spans 14 amino acids. CDR3 loop: CASSDGLGNTEAFF. The CDR3 coding sequence is TGTGCCAGCAGTGATGGACTGGGGAACACTGAAGCTTTCTTT.

Only one count was recorded for this clone. This chain uses TRBV6-5 with TRBJ2-7; tentative D call: TRBD2 (6 bases). The V and J ends lost 8 bases and 5 bases respectively, with 13 bases between them. The CDR3 covers 12 residues. The V gene's germline CDR1 is MNHEY and CDR2 SVGAGI. The CDR3 nucleotides read TGTGCCAGCGTTTCTTCGGGGGACGAGCAGTACTTC. Residues: CASVSSGDEQYF.

This sequence joins TRBV7-2 and TRBJ2-7; 7 bases fit TRBD2. The CDR3 covers 15 residues. CDR1 SGHTA and CDR2 FQGNSA come from the germline V gene. The junction had 12 bases not matched to a gene; V was cut back by 10 bases and J by 0 bases. CDR3 loop: CATSTSVSLSYEQYF. Here the CDR3 DNA reads TGTGCCACCTCAACTAGCGTCTCACTCTCCTACGAGCAGTACTTC. Based on the CDR3 plus reference TRBV7-2 and TRBJ2-7, the full variable domain is GAGVSQSPSNKVTEKGKDVELRCDPISGHTALYWYRQSLGQGLEFLIYFQGNSAPDKSGLPSDRFSAERTGGSVSTLTIQRTQQEDSAVYLCATSTSVSLSYEQYFGPGTRLTVT.

This clone is a singleton in its sample. The rearrangement uses TRBV10-3 and TRBJ2-7; 8 bases align to TRBD2. CDR3 size: 15 residues. Trimming removed 2 bases from V and 2 bases from J; junction bases left unmatched: 5. Looked up from germline, CDR1 is ENHRY and CDR2 is SYGVKD. The CDR3 sequence: CAISEETGGTYEQYF. Here the CDR3 DNA reads TGTGCCATCAGTGAGGAGACGGGGGGGACCTACGAGCAGTACTTC.

The J gene is TRBJ2-2, the V gene TRBV6-6; 7 bases map to TRBD1. Germline V lookup: CDR1 MNHNY, CDR2 SVGAGI (reference sequence). V gave up 5 bases and J gave up 5 bases; unmatched junction bases: 11. The CDR3 length is 16 residues. The DNA of the CDR3 is TGTGCCAGCAGTCGAATGACAGGGAAGGGGACCGGGGAGCTGTTTTTT. This gives the protein CASSRMTGKGTGELFF.

The V gene is TRBV2, the J gene TRBJ2-5; 9 nucleotides align to TRBD2. Germline V lookup: CDR1 SNHLY, CDR2 FYNNEI. The CDR3 runs to 14 residues. V lost 5 bases, J lost 2 bases, and 3 bases stayed unmatched. The CDR3 DNA reads TGTGCCAGCAGTCGACTAGCGGCTCAAGAGACCCAGTACTTC. It translates to CASSRLAAQETQYF.

This clone was recorded a few times. V and J are TRBV4-3 and TRBJ1-5; D is uncertain. V was clipped by 0 bases and J by 4 bases, with 4 bases between them. The germline gives CDR1 LGHNA, CDR2 YSLEER. The CDR3 sequence is 13 residues long. CDR3 sequence: CASSQDRNQPQHF. The CDR3 DNA reads as TGCGCCAGCAGCCAAGACAGGAATCAGCCCCAGCATTTT.